This is a list of T cell receptor beta chains from one sample in a study of neoadjuvant anti-PD-1 for oral cavity cancer. Sequencing was performed with immunoSEQ multiplex PCR; in TCRdb, only in-frame clones are kept and a portion is missing. The sample records fewer than 7,000 clones, just under 75% being singletons. The sample in question was PBMCs, obtained before nivolumab (anti-PD-1) treatment. Receptors were obtained from a person between 40 and 85 years old with oral cavity squamous cell carcinoma. Both conserved end residues are part of each CDR3. Clone size is given for some rows only: seen once, a few or many times, or a class if the clone is expanded.

abundance | v_gene | CDR3aa
- | TRBV6-6 | CASSSDRGSNQPQHF
- | TRBV5-1 | CASSLEGGEIYNEQFF
- | TRBV5-1 | CASSSPERSNTEAFF
once | TRBV6-6 | CASSLTGGNQPQHF
- | TRBV7-6 | CASSSGTNTEAFF
once | TRBV9 | CASSVGTLSETQYF
- | TRBV5-6 | CASSFLASGGETQYF
- | TRBV30 | CAWRYRRDYPGDEQFF
- | TRBV7-2 | CASSLIPENSPLHF
- | TRBV18 | CASSRGSDEKLFF
- | TRBV2 | CASSEGDSGNTIYF
- | TRBV5-8 | CASRLRGSRNTGELFF
- | TRBV6-5 | CARSIEPYNSPLHF
once | TRBV6-6 | CASSYGQGNQPQHF
- | TRBV5-1 | CASSLEALYGYTF
- | TRBV6-4 | CASPPLPTNYNEQFF
- | TRBV5-5 | CASSWDRGAFF
- | TRBV2 | CATRQVEGDGYTF
- | TRBV5-4 | CASSLPLAANEQFF
- | TRBV2 | CASSESTSYQPQHF
- | TRBV5-1 | CASSLTGSSYNEQFF
- | TRBV19 | CASAEFTDLNQPQHF
- | TRBV4-3 | CASSQGLGGQNTEAFF
once | TRBV6-6 | CASSFPGGGRDGYTF
- | TRBV9 | CASFNGELFF
- | TRBV4-3 | CASSRGPAGEYSPLHF
- | TRBV4-3 | CASSQDTSGNYGYTF
once | TRBV2 | CVSGWYIGETQYF
- | TRBV2 | CASSDRTGGFGSYTF
- | TRBV9 | CASSVEGADTDTQYF
- | TRBV2 | CAGLGRREQFF
- | TRBV10-1 | CASSERQGSTDTQYF
- | TRBV28 | CASSHTSGGTPSTDTQYF
few | TRBV18 | CASSPDGPEAFF
few | TRBV7-2 | CASSLARRGLGSYNEQFF
- | TRBV5-1 | CASSLEAGARGYGYTF